The 18 T cell receptor beta chains below all came from one sample that was sequenced in a study of T cell changes during pregnancy in multiple sclerosis. Generated by immunoSEQ multiplex PCR, the TCRdb table keeps only in-frame clones and is missing some. In the table there are 25,000 to 30,000 clones, approximately 89% of which are singletons. The source was CD4+ T cells from peripheral blood mononuclear cells, collected in the second trimester of pregnancy. These receptors came from a female donor with multiple sclerosis, enrolled in a pregnancy study.

This clone was counted between two and nine times. This sequence joins TRBV29-1 and TRBJ1-1, with D hard to call. V was shortened by 3 bases and J by 0 bases, with 11 bases between the two germline ends. Germline CDR1 and CDR2: SQVTM and ANQGSEA. This CDR3 has 14 residues. This chain's CDR3 is CSVEWASLNTEAFF. The CDR3 DNA reads as TGCAGCGTTGAGTGGGCCTCTCTGAACACTGAAGCTTTCTTT.

This clone has just one count. This chain links TRBV6-6 with TRBJ1-1, with TRBD1 identical over 9 bases. This CDR3 has 15 residues. V shed 5 bases and J 4 bases; nucleotides not matched to a gene: 8. Germline V gives CDR1 MNHNY, CDR2 SVGAGI (reference sequence). The CDR3 DNA reads as TGTGCCAGCAGTACCCTGGACAGGGGTGGCACTGAAGCTTTCTTT. Amino acid sequence: CASSTLDRGGTEAFF.

The chain has TRBV5-4 and TRBJ2-1; 9 bases line up with TRBD2. The V gene's germline CDR1 is SGHNT and CDR2 YYREEE (reference sequence). This CDR3 has 16 residues. The ends lost 0 bases at V and 4 bases at J; junction bases unmatched: 5. Here the CDR3 DNA reads TGTGCCAGCAGCTTGGGAGGGGCGGGGGGGTACAATGAGCAGTTCTTC. Translating it yields CASSLGGAGGYNEQFF.

The rearrangement uses TRBV5-1 and TRBJ1-4, with D perhaps TRBD1 (6 bases). This CDR3 is 19 amino acids long. Trimming took off 0 bases at V and 8 bases at J, with 26 bases between the two ends. Germline CDR1 reads SGHRS; CDR2 reads YFSETQ. Here the CDR3 reads CASSLAIVTGRGIVEKLFF. CDR3 nucleotides: TGCGCCAGCAGCTTGGCCATCGTAACAGGGAGGGGTATCGTAGAAAAACTGTTTTTT.

This clone was observed a few times. The genes are TRBV6-1 and TRBJ2-2; 9 nucleotides align to TRBD1. The junction had 6 bases not matched to a gene; V was cut back by 4 bases and J by 6 bases. Germline CDR1 is MNHNS and CDR2 is SASEGT. The CDR3 covers 15 residues. CDR3 bases: TGTGCCAGCAGTGCACAGGGGGCTGACGCCGGGGAGCTGTTTTTT. Protein product: CASSAQGADAGELFF.

In its sample, this clone is medium-sized. The rearrangement uses TRBV7-2 and TRBJ2-5; D perhaps matches TRBD2 (6 bases). Trimming removed 1 base from V and 6 bases from J, with 12 bases in between. This CDR3 contains 14 residues. Germline CDR1 is SGHTA and CDR2 is FQGNSA. The CDR3 region has the DNA TGTGCCAGCAGCTTAGGGGGCGGGGTAAAGACCCAGTACTTC. This codes for CASSLGGGVKTQYF.

The chain's CDR3 is CASSYPGGVDTGELFF. As DNA, the CDR3 is TGTGCCAGCAGTTACCCAGGGGGTGTGGACACCGGGGAGCTGTTTTTT. This chain uses TRBV27 with TRBJ2-2; 7 bases fit TRBD1. The CDR3 loop spans 16 amino acids. Per the germline V gene, CDR1 is MNHEY and CDR2 is SMNVEV (reference sequence). The ends lost 4 bases at V and 3 bases at J; junction bases unmatched: 8.

CDR3 nucleotide sequence: TGTGCCACATCTCCGGGTTTTGGTGCTGAAAAACTGTTTTTT. This sequence encodes CATSPGFGAEKLFF. The genes are TRBV5-5 and TRBJ1-4; D ambiguous. V lost 9 bases and J 7 bases, leaving 19 bases between the germline ends. The CDR3 length is 14 residues. From germline, CDR1 is SGHKS and CDR2 YYEKEE (reference sequence).

The J gene is TRBJ2-2, the V gene TRBV9; 9 bases are shared with TRBD2. The germline gives CDR1 SGDLS, CDR2 YYNGEE. The CDR3 covers 16 residues. With V trimmed by 0 bases and J by 6 bases, 6 bases remained unmatched. In nucleotides, the CDR3 is TGTGCCAGCAGCGTAGGGCTAGCGGGGACCCCCGGGGAGCTGTTTTTT. Translated, it gives CASSVGLAGTPGELFF.

V usage is TRBV11-3 and J usage is TRBJ1-6; 9 positions match TRBD1. Germline CDR1 reads SGHNT; CDR2 reads YENEEA. This CDR3 spans 15 amino acids. The V and J ends lost 5 bases and 7 bases, in that order; junction bases with no gene match: 6. This chain's CDR3 is CASSPGQGRNSPLHF. The CDR3 DNA follows: TGTGCCAGCAGCCCCGGACAGGGGAGGAATTCACCCCTCCACTTT.

V and J are TRBV6-1 and TRBJ1-4; possibly TRBD1 for D (5 bases). The ends were cut back, 3 bases at V and 3 bases at J, with 14 bases in the middle. The CDR3 extends over 16 amino acids. CDR1 is MNHNS and CDR2 is SASEGT in the germline V gene. DNA of the CDR3: TGTGCCAGCAGTGATTTAGGAGGGACCCCTAATGAAAAACTGTTTTTT. Translation gives CASSDLGGTPNEKLFF.

The chain links TRBV5-1 to TRBJ1-3; tentative D call: TRBD1 (5 bases). Trimming shortened V by 3 bases and J by 0 bases, and 16 bases separated the two germline ends. This CDR3 has 17 residues. Germline V lookup: CDR1 SGHRS, CDR2 YFSETQ. CDR3 in amino acids: CASSSQIGGLSGNTIYF. The CDR3 DNA follows: TGCGCCAGCAGCTCTCAGATCGGGGGTCTCTCTGGAAACACCATATATTTT.

The V and J genes are TRBV15 and TRBJ1-1, with D perhaps matching TRBD1 (6 bases). Deletions cut 5 bases from V and 4 bases from J, with 14 bases between. This CDR3 has 14 residues. In germline, CDR1 is LNHNV, CDR2 YYDKDF (reference sequence). CDR3 residues: CATSGPGHFTEAFF. CDR3 sequence (DNA): TGTGCCACCAGCGGTCCGGGACATTTCACTGAAGCTTTCTTT. Variable domain in full (rest from reference TRBV15 and TRBJ1-1): DAMVIQNPRYQVTQFGKPVTLSCSQTLNHNVMYWYQQKSSQAPKLLFHYYDKDFNNEADTPDNFQSRRPNTSFCFLDIRSPGLGDTAMYLCATSGPGHFTEAFFGQGTRLTVV.

This clone was seen once. The chain recombines TRBV5-1 with TRBJ1-1, with TRBD1 matching 7 bases. With 4 bases clipped from V and 1 base from J, the junction kept 4 bases outside the gene matches. This CDR3 contains 14 residues. Per germline, CDR1 SGHRS and CDR2 YFSETQ. CDR3 DNA: TGCGCCAGCAGCAAACAGGGGTCGAACACTGAAGCTTTCTTT. Amino acid sequence: CASSKQGSNTEAFF. Variable domain in full (rest from reference TRBV5-1 and TRBJ1-1): KAGVTQTPRYLIKTRGQQVTLSCSPISGHRSVSWYQQTPGQGLQFLFEYFSETQRNKGNFPGRFSGRQFSNSRSEMNVSTLELGDSALYLCASSKQGSNTEAFFGQGTRLTVV.

This clone appeared a few times. The chain employs TRBV2 and TRBJ1-5; the D is unclear. V lost 2 bases and J 1 base, leaving 3 bases between the germline ends. The germline V gene has CDR1 SNHLY and CDR2 FYNNEI. CDR3 size: 13 residues. DNA of the CDR3: TGTGCCAGCAGTGAACAGAGCAATCAGCCCCAGCATTTT. It translates to CASSEQSNQPQHF.

J is TRBJ2-1 and V is TRBV29-1; tentatively, D is TRBD1 (5 bases). The CDR3 is 15 residues long. Germline V lookup: CDR1 SQVTM, CDR2 ANQGSEA. V lost 1 base and J 4 bases, leaving 14 bases between the germline ends. CDR3 protein: CSVEGGSAQYNEQFF. The CDR3 nucleotides read TGCAGCGTTGAAGGGGGCTCAGCCCAGTACAATGAGCAGTTCTTC.

V is TRBV2 and J is TRBJ2-1, with D perhaps matching TRBD2 (7 bases). Germline V lookup: CDR1 SNHLY, CDR2 FYNNEI. V was cut by 2 bases and J by 7 bases, with 15 bases left in between. The CDR3 has 15 residues. This CDR3 is CASSEPRAGANEQFF. The CDR3 DNA follows: TGTGCCAGCAGTGAACCCAGGGCGGGGGCTAATGAGCAGTTCTTC.

V gene TRBV2 combines with J gene TRBJ1-2; tentative D call: TRBD1 (6 bases). Germline V lookup: CDR1 SNHLY, CDR2 FYNNEI. V was cut by 5 bases and J by 3 bases, with 13 bases left in between. This CDR3 is 14 amino acids long. The CDR3 spells CASSPVTGHYGYTF. CDR3 in DNA: TGTGCCAGCAGTCCGGTGACAGGACACTATGGCTACACCTTC.